This T cell receptor beta chain originates from a study of T cell responses to AZD1222 COVID-19 vaccine. Study overall: Analysis merged second doses at about 4 or about 12 weeks. Overall study findings and caveats: There were mostly white British donors and more females than males, and clonal diversity was possibly underestimated. Spike as a whole was targeted by vaccine-associated CD4 TCRs, dominant at 160-218 and 743-854.

TCRdb's table, derived via immunoSEQ multiplex PCR, lists solely in-frame clones and lacks some. The table has roughly 67,000 clones, around 88% seen once. The CDR3 runs 13 residues. The ends lost 10 bases at V and 4 bases at J; junction bases unmatched: 5. Germline CDR1 and CDR2: MNHGY and SAAAGT. As to this clone: What it binds is unknown.

This sequence was found in an adult in good health. Material: peripheral blood, obtained on day 0 of AZD1222 vaccination. This chain joins TRBV6-8 and TRBJ2-1; 9 nucleotides agree with TRBD1. CDR3 region: CATGDRAYNEQFF. CDR3 DNA sequence: TGTGCCACGGGGGACAGGGCATACAATGAGCAGTTCTTC.